Shown below are 29 T cell receptor beta chains from a single sample sequenced in a study of blood T cell repertoires in COVID-19. The table came from immunoSEQ multiplex PCR; TCRdb's copy has only in-frame clones and leaves some out. Here the sample spans about 200,000 clones, roughly nine tenths being singletons. Sequenced material: peripheral blood. These receptors all come from a woman between 65 and 79 years old with acute or convalescent COVID-19.

This chain links TRBV6-2 or TRBV6-3 with TRBJ1-2; TRBD1 matches 7 bases. The CDR3 totals 13 residues. The junction had 7 bases not matched to a gene; V was cut back by 4 bases and J by 8 bases. Germline CDR1 MNHEY, CDR2 SVGEGT. CDR3 sequence reads: CASSLDRLWGYTF. Written as DNA, the CDR3 is TGTGCCAGCAGTTTGGACAGGTTGTGGGGCTACACCTTC.

This clone was seen a handful of times. The rearrangement uses TRBV10-3 and TRBJ1-6, with TRBD1 matching over 7 bases. The trim removed 8 bases at V and 9 bases at J, leaving 4 bases unmatched. CDR3 length: 12 residues. The germline CDR1 and CDR2 sequences are ENHRY and SYGVKD. The CDR3 sequence: CAIDRESSPLHF. In DNA form, the CDR3 reads TGTGCCATCGACAGGGAGAGTTCACCCCTCCACTTT.

This clone was detected only once. The V gene is TRBV5-1, the J gene TRBJ2-7; 7 bases are a match to TRBD1. Trimming cost V 4 bases and J 0 bases; bases outside gene matches: 7. The CDR3 extends over 15 amino acids. Germline values: CDR1 SGHRS, CDR2 YFSETQ. DNA for the CDR3: TGCGCCAGCAGCCCGTCGTGGACAGGCTCCTACGAGCAGTACTTC. Protein sequence: CASSPSWTGSYEQYF. Drawing the rest from reference TRBV5-1 and TRBJ2-7, the complete variable domain is KAGVTQTPRYLIKTRGQQVTLSCSPISGHRSVSWYQQTPGQGLQFLFEYFSETQRNKGNFPGRFSGRQFSNSRSEMNVSTLELGDSALYLCASSPSWTGSYEQYFGPGTRLTVT.

The rearrangement links TRBV5-1 to TRBJ2-1, with 10 nucleotides matching TRBD2. The CDR3 consists of 16 residues. J lost 8 bases, V lost 2 bases, and 10 bases had no gene match. Looked up from germline, CDR1 is SGHRS and CDR2 is YFSETQ. The CDR3 DNA follows: TGCGCCAGCAGCTTAGGAGGGACTAGCGAGTATCATGAGCAGTTCTTC. It specifies CASSLGGTSEYHEQFF.

The genes are TRBV6-6 and TRBJ2-7; 10 bases align to TRBD2. V lost 5 bases and J lost 2; bases outside the gene matches: 18. Per the germline V gene, CDR1 is MNHNY and CDR2 is SVGAGI (reference sequence). CDR3 length: 19 amino acids. The CDR3 here is CASSPYAGVRTSGPYEQYF. DNA for the CDR3: TGTGCCAGCAGTCCCTACGCGGGAGTTAGGACTAGCGGTCCCTACGAGCAGTACTTC.

The rearrangement joins TRBV28 to TRBJ2-2; D is ambiguous. This CDR3 comprises 14 residues. CDR1 is MDHEN and CDR2 is SYDVKM in the germline V gene. V was shortened by 3 bases and J by 1 base, with 6 bases between the two germline ends. CDR3 in DNA: TGTGCCAGCAGTTTCGCAGGGAACACCGGGGAGCTGTTTTTT. The encoded protein is CASSFAGNTGELFF.

The chain joins TRBV5-1 to TRBJ2-2, with 9 bases identical to TRBD1. The CDR3 sequence is 16 residues long. CDR1 is SGHRS, CDR2 YFSETQ, per germline. The V segment lost 0 bases and the J segment 3 bases; nucleotides outside the gene matches: 3. CDR3 residues: CASSLGDRVYTGELFF. In nucleotides, the CDR3 is TGCGCCAGCAGCTTGGGGGACAGGGTCTACACCGGGGAGCTGTTTTTT.

The genes are TRBV27 and TRBJ1-4; 11 positions match TRBD1. Germline V gene lookup returns CDR1 MNHEY and CDR2 SMNVEV (reference sequence). This CDR3 contains 14 residues. Trimming took 4 bases from V and 8 from J; bases not matched to a gene: 3. In DNA, the CDR3 is TGTGCCAGCAGTTCGGACAGGGGGCGAGAAAAACTGTTTTTT. It codes for CASSSDRGREKLFF. The entire variable domain, with the rest obtained from reference TRBV27 and TRBJ1-4, is as follows: EAQVTQNPRYLITVTGKKLTVTCSQNMNHEYMSWYRQDPGLGLRQIYYSMNVEVTDKGDVPEGYKVSRKEKRNFPLILESPSPNQTSLYFCASSSDRGREKLFFGSGTQLSVL.

The chain uses TRBV11-1 and TRBJ2-1, with no clear D. Germline-derived CDR1 and CDR2 are SGHAT and FQDESV (reference sequence). V lost 2 bases, J lost 7 bases, and 6 bases lay in between. CDR3 length: 12 residues. CDR3 residues: CASSLWRNEQFF. CDR3 DNA: TGTGCCAGCAGCTTATGGCGGAATGAGCAGTTCTTC.

V and J are TRBV6-5 and TRBJ2-3; D possibly corresponds to TRBD1 (5 bases). Per the germline V gene, CDR1 is MNHEY and CDR2 is SVGAGI. V shed 0 bases and J shed 3 bases, with 10 bases lying between them. This CDR3 comprises 15 residues. CDR3 protein: CASSYSTARTDTQYF. The DNA for the CDR3 is TGTGCCAGCAGTTACTCGACAGCGCGTACAGATACGCAGTATTTT.

V usage is TRBV6-5 and J usage is TRBJ1-2; the D is unclear. Deletions cut 0 bases from V and 5 bases from J, with 13 bases between. Per the germline V gene, CDR1 is MNHEY and CDR2 is SVGAGI. The CDR3 is made up of 15 amino acids. The CDR3 spells CASSYSENSIYGYTF. CDR3 in DNA: TGTGCCAGCAGTTACTCGGAGAACTCCATATATGGCTACACCTTC.

The chain links TRBV6-5 to TRBJ1-4; D is perhaps TRBD1 (5 bases). The ends were cut back, 2 bases at V and 7 bases at J, with 17 bases in the middle. The CDR3 contains 16 residues. Germline V lookup: CDR1 MNHEY, CDR2 SVGAGI. CDR3 DNA: TGTGCCAGCAGTTACACGGACGGGACGGAGGGTGAAAAACTGTTTTTT. It translates to CASSYTDGTEGEKLFF.

This chain links TRBV7-8 with TRBJ2-7; tentative D call: TRBD2 (6 bases). Germline V gives CDR1 SGHVS, CDR2 FQNEAQ. Between the trimmed V and J ends, which lost 2 bases and 6 bases, there was a span of 14 bases. This CDR3 region has 14 residues. The CDR3 is CASSLLAGGPEQYF. As DNA, the CDR3 is TGTGCCAGCAGCTTACTAGCCGGGGGTCCCGAGCAGTACTTC.

J is TRBJ2-7 and V is TRBV11-3; 7 bases align to TRBD1. With 5 bases clipped from V and 5 bases from J, the junction kept 6 bases outside the gene matches. The CDR3 loop spans 13 amino acids. CDR1 is SGHNT, CDR2 YENEEA, per germline. CDR3 nucleotide sequence: TGTGCCAGCAGCCCGGGGACAGCGCACGAGCAGTACTTC. It is translated as CASSPGTAHEQYF.

The rearrangement links TRBV18 to TRBJ2-2; D is perhaps TRBD2 (6 bases). The CDR3 contains 17 residues. CDR1 is KGHSH, CDR2 LQKENI, per germline. Trimming removed 2 bases from V and 4 bases from J, with 17 bases in between. CDR3 nucleotide sequence: TGTGCCAGCTCACCAGCAGTTGTGACAGCGGGCACCGGGGAGCTGTTTTTT. Amino acids: CASSPAVVTAGTGELFF.

Turning to this clone: Other DNA sequences of this sample code for an identical CDR3. The chain joins TRBV29-1 to TRBJ1-2; D perhaps matches TRBD1 (6 bases). The CDR3 covers 13 residues. The germline CDR1 and CDR2 sequences are SQVTM and ANQGSEA. V gave up 6 bases and J gave up 0 bases, with 11 bases separating them. The CDR3 spells CSVVDSTNYGYTF. The CDR3 DNA is TGCAGCGTCGTGGACAGTACTAACTATGGCTACACCTTC.

The chain links TRBV19 to TRBJ1-5; D uncertain. CDR1 and CDR2 from the germline V gene are LNHDA and SQIVND (reference sequence). The CDR3 contains 11 residues. V was trimmed by 9 bases and J by 5 bases, leaving 8 bases between them. CDR3 residues: CASHEDQPQHF. The CDR3 nucleotides read TGTGCCAGCCACGAGGATCAGCCCCAGCATTTT.

The V and J genes are TRBV7-2 and TRBJ2-7; maybe TRBD2 (5 bases). The germline CDR1 and CDR2 sequences are SGHTA and FQGNSA. V was pared by 5 bases and J by 0 bases, with 14 bases between. The CDR3 runs to 15 residues. Here the CDR3 DNA reads TGTGCCAGCAGCCGCTGGGTCGGGATCTCCTACGAGCAGTACTTC. Protein sequence: CASSRWVGISYEQYF.

The V call is TRBV6-5, the J call TRBJ1-5; the match to TRBD1 covers 8 bases. The length of the CDR3 is 14 residues. Germline loops: CDR1 MNHEY, CDR2 SVGAGI. The V segment lost 4 bases and the J segment 6 bases; nucleotides outside the gene matches: 5. CDR3 protein: CASSSTGGFQPQHF. CDR3 coding DNA: TGTGCCAGCAGTTCTACAGGGGGATTTCAGCCCCAGCATTTT.

The rearrangement uses TRBV18 and TRBJ1-5; D gene ambiguous. V lost 2 bases and J lost 7, with 12 bases in between. The CDR3 runs to 14 residues. Germline CDR1 is KGHSH and CDR2 is LQKENI. The CDR3 sequence is CASSPAREGQPQHF. As DNA, the CDR3 is TGTGCCAGCTCACCAGCCCGGGAAGGCCAGCCCCAGCATTTT.

V and J are TRBV2 and TRBJ2-1; 9 bases align to TRBD1. CDR1 and CDR2 from the germline V gene are SNHLY and FYNNEI. V trimming: 7 bases; J trimming: 4 bases; junction bases outside the gene matches: 5. The CDR3 consists of 14 residues. The CDR3 loop is CASMSGTGYNEQFF. In nucleotides, the CDR3 is TGTGCCAGCATGTCCGGGACAGGGTACAATGAGCAGTTCTTC.

This chain uses TRBV6-5 with TRBJ2-4, with 10 bases matching TRBD1. The J segment lost 8 bases and the V segment lost 6 bases, leaving 7 bases of the junction unmatched. The V gene's germline CDR1 is MNHEY and CDR2 SVGAGI. The length of the CDR3 is 14 residues. CDR3 region: CASRSTGGGYIQYF. In nucleotides, the CDR3 is TGTGCCAGCAGATCGACAGGGGGCGGATACATTCAGTACTTC.

V usage is TRBV6-1 and J usage is TRBJ1-3; the D gene is possibly TRBD1 (5 bases). Trimming shortened V by 1 base and J by 4 bases, and 17 bases separated the two germline ends. The germline V gene encodes CDR1 MNHNS and CDR2 SASEGT. The CDR3 contains 17 residues. The CDR3 here is CASSEEEVGRIGNTIYF. The CDR3 region has the DNA TGTGCCAGCAGTGAAGAGGAAGTGGGGCGAATCGGAAACACCATATATTTT.

V usage is TRBV4-2 and J usage is TRBJ2-1; 8 bases align to TRBD1. Germline-derived CDR1 and CDR2 are LGHNA and YNFKEQ. This CDR3 is built from 21 residues. After removal of 0 bases from V and 1 base from J, the junction contained 17 bases not matched to a gene. Here the CDR3 reads CASSQDPVLRDRGSSYNEQFF. The CDR3 DNA follows: TGTGCCAGCAGCCAAGATCCAGTTTTAAGAGACAGGGGTAGTTCCTACAATGAGCAGTTCTTC.

This sequence joins TRBV5-1 and TRBJ1-6; D remains unclear. From germline, CDR1 is SGHRS and CDR2 YFSETQ. V was pared by 3 bases and J by 11 bases, with 15 bases between. The CDR3 consists of 14 residues. The CDR3 DNA follows: TGCGCCAGCAGCTCTGCCTCGGGGAAGCCACCCCTCCACTTT. Encoded protein: CASSSASGKPPLHF. The full variable domain, its missing parts supplied by reference TRBV5-1 and TRBJ1-6, is KAGVTQTPRYLIKTRGQQVTLSCSPISGHRSVSWYQQTPGQGLQFLFEYFSETQRNKGNFPGRFSGRQFSNSRSEMNVSTLELGDSALYLCASSSASGKPPLHFGNGTRLTVT.

J is TRBJ2-6 and V is TRBV25-1; the D gene is possibly TRBD1 (5 bases). Trimming shortened V by 7 bases and J by 4 bases, and 11 bases separated the two germline ends. Looked up from germline, CDR1 is MGHDK and CDR2 is SYGVNS. This CDR3 is built from 14 residues. CDR3 residues: CASNGAEGANVLTF. CDR3 bases: TGTGCCAGCAATGGGGCGGAAGGGGCCAACGTCCTGACTTTC. Full variable domain (missing parts from reference TRBV25-1 and TRBJ2-6): EADIYQTPRYLVIGTGKKITLECSQTMGHDKMYWYQQDPGMELHLIHYSYGVNSTEKGDLSSESTVSRIRTEHFPLTLESARPSHTSQYLCASNGAEGANVLTFGAGSRLTVL.

The V call is TRBV28, the J call TRBJ1-5; the D gene is possibly TRBD1 (5 bases). The CDR3 contains 16 residues. With 4 bases removed from V and 1 base from J, the gap between germline ends came to 14 bases. The germline V gene has CDR1 MDHEN and CDR2 SYDVKM. This CDR3 reads CASSSRTRASNQPQHF. The CDR3 DNA follows: TGTGCCAGCAGTTCCCGGACCAGGGCCAGCAATCAGCCCCAGCATTTT.

The chain has TRBV6-6 and TRBJ2-4; a possible D gene is TRBD1 (6 bases). The germline V and J ends were trimmed by 0 bases and 6 bases, with 9 bases remaining between them. Germline CDR1 reads MNHNY; CDR2 reads SVGAGI (reference sequence). The CDR3 covers 14 residues. Written as DNA, the CDR3 is TGTGCCAGCAGTTACTCCTTACAGGGAAACATTCAGTACTTC. Protein product: CASSYSLQGNIQYF.

The chain has TRBV29-1 and TRBJ2-1; perhaps TRBD1 as D (6 bases). The CDR3 sequence is 12 residues long. Trimming took 7 bases from V and 4 from J, leaving 11 bases between them. Germline values: CDR1 SQVTM, CDR2 ANQGSEA. The CDR3 DNA sequence: TGCAGCGGTGATCAGGGGTACAATGAGCAGTTCTTC. Encoded protein: CSGDQGYNEQFF.